This TCR beta chain was sequenced for a study of blood T cell repertoires in COVID-19. Overall study context: PBMCs, B-cell-depleted T cells, or T cells were the source of the cDNA or gDNA that made up the material.

Germline V gene lookup returns CDR1 SGHAT and CDR2 FQNNGV. With V trimmed by 5 bases and J by 4 bases, 11 bases remained unmatched. The CDR3 is 16 amino acids. Libraries were prepared by immunoSEQ multiplex PCR; TCRdb keeps only in-frame clonotypes and omits some of them. Of under 300,000 clones in the sample, approximately 86% are singletons; the top ten hold over 6%. This rearrangement joins TRBV11-2 to TRBJ1-5, with 7 bases aligning to TRBD1. This receptor was taken from a woman in her 70s with active or convalescent COVID-19. Sequenced sample: peripheral blood. The CDR3 DNA follows: TGTGCCAGCAGCGGGTTTGCGGCAGGGGGGAATCAGCCCCAGCATTTT. Translation gives CASSGFAAGGNQPQHF.